This is a list of T cell receptor beta chains from one sample in a study of shared clonotypes between healthy human individuals. Profiling relied on immunoSEQ multiplex PCR, and the TCRdb table lists in-frame clones only, not all of them. The profile covers some 1.4 million clones, with over 95% appearing a single time and over 1% taken by the ten largest. Sample: naive CD4+ T cells sorted from blood. Receptors were obtained from a man aged 30 to 39 in good health. The CDR3 runs from the conserved cysteine through the conserved F or W. The order of the fields is clone size, J gene, D gene, V gene, CDR3 DNA, CDR3 protein. D genes are given only for firm matches. Rows may omit the clone size; those that give it use once, few, many or a size class.

NA | TRBJ2-7 | NA | TRBV9 | TGTGCCAGCAGCCGGACGGGGGACGGCGGTTACGAGCAGTACTTC | CASSRTGDGGYEQYF
NA | TRBJ2-2 | NA | TRBV7-3 | TGTGCCAGCAGCAGGGCAGCGAACACCGGGGAGCTGTTTTTT | CASSRAANTGELFF
NA | TRBJ2-5 | NA | TRBV11-3 | TGTGCCAGCAGCTTAGGGAGGGCCCAAGAGACCCAGTACTTC | CASSLGRAQETQYF
many | TRBJ1-5 | TRBD1 | TRBV27 | TGTGCCAGCAGTACACGATGGACAGGGGAAGGTCAGCCCCAGCATTTT | CASSTRWTGEGQPQHF
NA | TRBJ2-5 | NA | TRBV18 | TGTGCCAGCTCCGACTACTCTCAAGAGACCCAGTACTTC | CASSDYSQETQYF
NA | TRBJ2-7 | NA | TRBV5-1 | TGCGCCAGCAGCTTGGCCGGAGGGAGCTACGAGCAGTACTTC | CASSLAGGSYEQYF
NA | TRBJ2-2 | TRBD2 | TRBV7-9 | TGTGCCAGCAGCTTAGGCACTAGCGGGAGGGCCGGGGAGCTGTTTTTT | CASSLGTSGRAGELFF
NA | TRBJ2-2 | TRBD1 | TRBV10-3 | TGTGCCATCGTCACAGGGGACACCGGGGAGCTGTTTTTT | CAIVTGDTGELFF
NA | TRBJ1-4 | TRBD1 | TRBV11-2 | TGTGCCAGCAGCCTCAGGGGGGGGAATAATGAAAAACTGTTTTTT | CASSLRGGNNEKLFF
NA | TRBJ2-5 | NA | TRBV7-2 | TGTGCCAGCAGTCGTGACAGGCAAGAGACCCAGTACTTC | CASSRDRQETQYF
NA | TRBJ2-1 | TRBD1 | TRBV7-2 | TGTGCCAGCAGCTCACGTGACGGGACAGGGATTTATGAGCAGTTCTTC | CASSSRDGTGIYEQFF
NA | TRBJ2-7 | TRBD2 | TRBV6-5 | TGTGCCAGCAGTAAAGGACTAGCGGGACCCTACGAGCAGTACTTC | CASSKGLAGPYEQYF
NA | TRBJ2-7 | TRBD1 | TRBV2 | TGTGCCAGCAGTGAAGCGCTGCGACAGGGGTACGAGCAGTACTTC | CASSEALRQGYEQYF
NA | TRBJ1-2 | NA | TRBV14 | TGTGCCAGCAGCCAAGCGTACATTTATGGCTACACCTTC | CASSQAYIYGYTF
NA | TRBJ1-4 | TRBD1 | TRBV15 | TGTGCCACCAGCAATGACAGGGGGTATGAAAAACTGTTTTTT | CATSNDRGYEKLFF
NA | TRBJ2-1 | NA | TRBV28 | TGTGCCAGCAGTCTTCGGGGTCGAGAGACCTACAATGAGCAGTTCTTC | CASSLRGRETYNEQFF
NA | TRBJ1-2 | NA | TRBV18 | TGTGCCAGCTGTCTATCGGGGGGTAATGGCTACACCTTC | CASCLSGGNGYTF
NA | TRBJ2-5 | TRBD1 | TRBV10-3 | TGTGCCATCAGCCCGGGACAGGACAGCCAAGAGACCCAGTACTTC | CAISPGQDSQETQYF
once | TRBJ1-2 | NA | TRBV7-3 | TGTGCCAGCAGCCCAGGCCTGGGCCCCGGTAGGCATGGCTACACCTTC | CASSPGLGPGRHGYTF
NA | TRBJ2-1 | NA | TRBV5-1 | TGCGCCAGCAGCTTGGGACTGGGATACAATGAGCAGTTCTTC | CASSLGLGYNEQFF
NA | TRBJ2-7 | NA | TRBV7-8 | TGTGCCAGCGGTCCCGGGGGCTACGAGCAGTACTTC | CASGPGGYEQYF
NA | TRBJ2-1 | TRBD2 | TRBV10-3 | TGTGCCACAGGGACTAGCGGGACGCACAATGAGCAGTTCTTC | CATGTSGTHNEQFF
NA | TRBJ2-3 | NA | TRBV28 | TGTGCCAGCAGTTTATTGCCTAGCGTTGAGAACACAGATACGCAGTATTTT | CASSLLPSVENTDTQYF
NA | TRBJ1-5 | TRBD1 | TRBV28 | TGTGCCCATTCCAACAGGGGACAGGGGGATTTTGGCAATCAGCCCCAGCATTTT | CAHSNRGQGDFGNQPQHF
NA | TRBJ1-5 | NA | TRBV7-8 | TGTGCCAGTCGCCCCTCCGGGCCCCCGGGCGGCAATCAGCCCCAGCATTTT | CASRPSGPPGGNQPQHF
NA | TRBJ2-3 | NA | TRBV7-9 | TGTGCCAGCAGTTGGGGAATTCAACCCCCCCCGAACACAGATACGCAGTATTTT | CASSWGIQPPPNTDTQYF
NA | TRBJ2-7 | NA | TRBV29-1 | TGCAGCGTTGGGACTACCCGCTCCTACGAGCAGTACTTC | CSVGTTRSYEQYF
NA | TRBJ2-6 | NA | TRBV5-1 | TGCGCCAGCAGCTTGGGGACATACTCTGGGGCCAACGTCCTGACTTTC | CASSLGTYSGANVLTF
NA | TRBJ2-5 | NA | TRBV2 | TGTGCCAGCAGAGGGGGGGAAGAGACCCAGTACTTC | CASRGGEETQYF
NA | TRBJ2-5 | NA | TRBV7-9 | TGTGCCAGCAGCTTAGAAGGGTTAGACTTAGAGACCCAGTACTTC | CASSLEGLDLETQYF
once | TRBJ2-5 | NA | TRBV19 | TGTGCCAGTAGTGGAGGCTACCCAGAGACCCAGTACTTC | CASSGGYPETQYF
NA | TRBJ2-2 | NA | TRBV7-2 | TGTGCCAGCAGCTCGGGACTTCCCGGGGAGCTGTTTTTT | CASSSGLPGELFF
NA | TRBJ2-2 | TRBD2 | TRBV28 | TGTGCCAGCAAGGGACTAGCGGGAGGCCTGGGGTCCGGGGAGCTGTTTTTT | CASKGLAGGLGSGELFF
NA | TRBJ2-7 | NA | TRBV15 | TGTGCCACCAGCAGGCTAGGGGGATTCGAGCAGTACTTC | CATSRLGGFEQYF
NA | TRBJ2-3 | TRBD1 | TRBV6-5 | TGTGCCAGCAGCCGGGGACAGGGGGCGGGGGATACGCAGTATTTT | CASSRGQGAGDTQYF
NA | TRBJ2-2 | TRBD2 | TRBV4-1 | TGCGCCAGCAGCCGGGGACTAGCTTCCGGGGAGCTGTTTTTT | CASSRGLASGELFF
NA | TRBJ1-3 | NA | TRBV7-8 | TGTGCCAGCAGCTTAGACTCTAATGGAAACACCATATATTTT | CASSLDSNGNTIYF
once | TRBJ2-3 | NA | TRBV19 | TGTGCCAGTAGTATTTCCCCGGACAGCCCCTGGGATACGCAGTATTTT | CASSISPDSPWDTQYF
once | TRBJ2-1 | TRBD1 | TRBV27 | TGTGCCAGCAGCACACCCCGGGACAGGGGGATCAATGAGCAGTTCTTC | CASSTPRDRGINEQFF
NA | TRBJ1-1 | NA | TRBV29-1 | TGCAGCTTAACACAAGTCACTGAAGCTTTCTTT | CSLTQVTEAFF
NA | TRBJ2-7 | NA | TRBV2 | TGTGCCAGCAGTGAGAGCTCCTACGAGCAGTACTTC | CASSESSYEQYF
few | TRBJ1-5 | NA | TRBV28 | TGTGCCAGCAGTTTACACACAGGGAGCGGAAATCAGCCCCAGCATTTT | CASSLHTGSGNQPQHF
NA | TRBJ2-7 | NA | TRBV5-1 | TGCGCCAGCAGCTTGATCCTAGGGCGGAGGGAGCAGTACTTC | CASSLILGRREQYF
NA | TRBJ2-3 | NA | TRBV6-4 | TGTGCCAGCAGCCTTCCTTGGCGGGGACACCCCGATACGCAGTATTTT | CASSLPWRGHPDTQYF
NA | TRBJ2-7 | TRBD2 | TRBV19 | TGTGCCAGTAGTAAGTGGGGGCTCTCGACTAGCGGGGGGCCTCCGGCCGAGCAGTACTTC | CASSKWGLSTSGGPPAEQYF
NA | TRBJ2-5 | TRBD2 | TRBV5-1 | TGCGCCAGCAGCTTGGCCGTTTCGGGAGGGTTCCAAGAGACCCAGTACTTC | CASSLAVSGGFQETQYF
NA | TRBJ2-5 | NA | TRBV9 | TGTGCCAGCAGCCCGACGACTTCTCAAGAGACCCAGTACTTC | CASSPTTSQETQYF
NA | TRBJ2-3 | NA | TRBV9 | TGTGCCAGCAGCGTACGGAGCGACCCAGATACGCAGTATTTT | CASSVRSDPDTQYF
NA | TRBJ2-7 | TRBD2 | TRBV5-5 | TGTGCCAGCAGCTTGCCCCGACTAGCGGGAGAGATCTACGAGCAGTACTTC | CASSLPRLAGEIYEQYF
once | TRBJ2-2 | NA | TRBV9 | TGTGCCAGCAGCCTCCGATGGGTTTCCGGGGAGCTGTTTTTT | CASSLRWVSGELFF
NA | TRBJ1-1 | TRBD1 | TRBV5-1 | TGCGCCAGCAGCTTGGGGACAGGGTGGGACACTGAAGCTTTCTTT | CASSLGTGWDTEAFF
once | TRBJ1-1 | NA | TRBV30 | TGTGCCTGGAGTACAGGGACGGGTAACACTGAAGCTTTCTTT | CAWSTGTGNTEAFF
few | TRBJ1-2 | TRBD1 | TRBV20-1 | TGCAGTGAACAGGGGAATGGCTACACCTTC | CSEQGNGYTF
NA | TRBJ2-7 | TRBD2 | TRBV9 | TGTGCCAGCAGCGTCCTAGCGGGAGTCAATTACGAGCAGTACTTC | CASSVLAGVNYEQYF
NA | TRBJ2-2 | TRBD2 | TRBV11-1 | TGTGCCAGCAGCGCCTATAGCGGGAGCGTCGGCACCGGGGAGCTGTTTTTT | CASSAYSGSVGTGELFF
NA | TRBJ2-2 | TRBD2 | TRBV5-8 | TGTGCCAGCAGCCCCGGGACTAGCGGGAGAGGGACGAACACCGGGGAGCTGTTTTTT | CASSPGTSGRGTNTGELFF
NA | TRBJ2-7 | TRBD1 | TRBV11-2 | TGTGCCAGCAGTCGGATTCTAGGGGGCGTGGGGGAGCAGTACTTC | CASSRILGGVGEQYF
NA | TRBJ2-1 | NA | TRBV5-1 | TGCGCCAGCAGCTTGGGCCCGGGGGATGAGCAGTTCTTC | CASSLGPGDEQFF
NA | TRBJ1-5 | TRBD1 | TRBV15 | TGTGCCACCAGCAGAGACAGGGGGGTATGGCCCCAGCATTTT | CATSRDRGVWPQHF